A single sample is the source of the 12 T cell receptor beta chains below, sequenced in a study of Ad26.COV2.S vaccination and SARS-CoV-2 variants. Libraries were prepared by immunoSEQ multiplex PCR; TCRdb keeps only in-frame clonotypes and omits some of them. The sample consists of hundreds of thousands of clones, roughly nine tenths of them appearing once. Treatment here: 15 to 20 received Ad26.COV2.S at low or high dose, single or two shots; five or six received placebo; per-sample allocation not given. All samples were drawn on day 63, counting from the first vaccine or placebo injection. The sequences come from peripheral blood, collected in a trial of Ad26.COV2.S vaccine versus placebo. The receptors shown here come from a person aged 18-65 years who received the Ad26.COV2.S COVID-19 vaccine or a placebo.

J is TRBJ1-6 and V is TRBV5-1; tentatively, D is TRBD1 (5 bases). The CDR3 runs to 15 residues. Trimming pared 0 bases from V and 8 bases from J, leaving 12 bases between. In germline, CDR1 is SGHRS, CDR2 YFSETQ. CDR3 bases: TGCGCCAGCAGCTTGGCACCGGGGGGGGATTCACCCCTCCACTTT. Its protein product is CASSLAPGGDSPLHF. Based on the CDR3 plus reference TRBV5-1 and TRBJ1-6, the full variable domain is KAGVTQTPRYLIKTRGQQVTLSCSPISGHRSVSWYQQTPGQGLQFLFEYFSETQRNKGNFPGRFSGRQFSNSRSEMNVSTLELGDSALYLCASSLAPGGDSPLHFGNGTRLTVT.

The CDR3: CSVAGTGGFTDTQYF. DNA for the CDR3: TGCAGCGTCGCCGGGACAGGGGGCTTCACAGATACGCAGTATTTT. J is TRBJ2-3 and V is TRBV29-1; 12 bases are a match to TRBD1. Germline CDR1 SQVTM, CDR2 ANQGSEA. J lost 2 bases, V lost 6 bases, and 6 bases had no gene match. The CDR3 has 15 amino acids.

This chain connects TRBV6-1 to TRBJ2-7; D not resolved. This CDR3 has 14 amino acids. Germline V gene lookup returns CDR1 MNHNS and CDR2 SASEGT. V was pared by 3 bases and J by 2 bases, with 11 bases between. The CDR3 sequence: CASSDTENPYEQYF. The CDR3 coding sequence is TGTGCCAGCAGTGACACAGAGAACCCCTACGAGCAGTACTTC.

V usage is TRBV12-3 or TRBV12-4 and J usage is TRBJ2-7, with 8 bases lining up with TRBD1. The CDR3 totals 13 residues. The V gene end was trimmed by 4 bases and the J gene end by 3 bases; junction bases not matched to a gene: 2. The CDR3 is CASSSDRDYEQYF. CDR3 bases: TGTGCCAGCAGTTCGGACAGGGACTACGAGCAGTACTTC.

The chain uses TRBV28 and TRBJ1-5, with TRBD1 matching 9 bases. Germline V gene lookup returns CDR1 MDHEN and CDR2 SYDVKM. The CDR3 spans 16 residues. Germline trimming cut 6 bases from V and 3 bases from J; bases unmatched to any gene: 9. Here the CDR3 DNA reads TGTGCCAGCAGGCGAGGGACAGGGTATAACAATCAGCCCCAGCATTTT. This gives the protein CASRRGTGYNNQPQHF.

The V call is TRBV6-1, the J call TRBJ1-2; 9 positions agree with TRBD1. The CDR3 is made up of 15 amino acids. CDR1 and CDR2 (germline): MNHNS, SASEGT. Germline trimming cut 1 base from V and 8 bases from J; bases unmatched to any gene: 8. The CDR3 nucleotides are TGTGCCAGCAGTGAAGGCACAGGGGGCTTTTACGGCTACACCTTC. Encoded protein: CASSEGTGGFYGYTF.

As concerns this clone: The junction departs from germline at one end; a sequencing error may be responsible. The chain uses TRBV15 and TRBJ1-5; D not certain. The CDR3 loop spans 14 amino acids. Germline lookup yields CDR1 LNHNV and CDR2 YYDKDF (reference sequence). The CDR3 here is CATSREGYNEPQHF. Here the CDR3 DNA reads TGTGCCACCAGCAGAGAGGGCTACAATGAGCCCCAGCATTTT.

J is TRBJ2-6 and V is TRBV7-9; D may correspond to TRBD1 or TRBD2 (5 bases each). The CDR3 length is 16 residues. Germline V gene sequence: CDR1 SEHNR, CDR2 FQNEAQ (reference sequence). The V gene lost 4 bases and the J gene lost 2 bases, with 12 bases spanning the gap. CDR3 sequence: CASSWARGPGANVLTF. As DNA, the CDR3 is TGTGCCAGCAGCTGGGCACGGGGCCCTGGGGCCAACGTCCTGACTTTC.

The CDR3 sequence: CAIGTLSPPARNEQFF. CDR3 DNA: TGTGCCATCGGTACCTTGAGTCCGCCAGCACGCAATGAGCAGTTCTTC. This chain connects TRBV10-3 to TRBJ2-1, with D uncertain. V lost 8 bases and J 6 bases, leaving 23 bases between the germline ends. The germline V gene has CDR1 ENHRY and CDR2 SYGVKD. The CDR3 consists of 16 residues.

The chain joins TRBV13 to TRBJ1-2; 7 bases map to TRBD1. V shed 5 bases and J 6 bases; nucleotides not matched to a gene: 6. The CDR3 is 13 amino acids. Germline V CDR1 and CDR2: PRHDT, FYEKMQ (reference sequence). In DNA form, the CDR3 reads TGTGCCAGCAGCCCGATTACAGGGGATGGCTACACCTTC. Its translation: CASSPITGDGYTF.

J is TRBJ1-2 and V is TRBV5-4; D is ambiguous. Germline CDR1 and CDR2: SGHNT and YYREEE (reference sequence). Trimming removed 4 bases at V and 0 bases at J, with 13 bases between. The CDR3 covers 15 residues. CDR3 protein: CASSPAPVTNYGYTF. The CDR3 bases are TGTGCCAGCAGCCCCGCACCGGTAACTAACTATGGCTACACCTTC.

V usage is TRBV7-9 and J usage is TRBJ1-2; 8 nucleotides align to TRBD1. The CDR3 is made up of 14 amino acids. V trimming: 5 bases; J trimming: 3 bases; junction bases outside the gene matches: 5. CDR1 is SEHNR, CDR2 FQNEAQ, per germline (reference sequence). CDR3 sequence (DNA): TGTGCCAGCAGCATCAGGGGGCTTGACTATGGCTACACCTTC. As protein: CASSIRGLDYGYTF.